Presented here are 29 T cell receptor beta chains from one specimen sequenced in a study of cytomegalovirus exposure and HLA in healthy donors. The PCR employed 60 Vbeta primers together with 13 Jbeta primers. TCRdb's copy holds only in-frame clones and misses some; the assay was immunoSEQ multiplex PCR. The profile shows some 180,000 clones, roughly 88% of them singletons. Sequencing input: PBMCs. The receptors stem from a girl aged 2 to 9 in good health and CMV-seropositive.

J is TRBJ2-3 and V is TRBV30; a weak D match, TRBD2 (6 bases). Germline CDR1 and CDR2: GTSNPN and SVGIG (reference sequence). V was clipped by 7 bases and J by 4 bases, with 21 bases between them. The length of the CDR3 is 15 residues. This chain's CDR3 is CAYRRGGRPSDTQYF. DNA of the CDR3: TGTGCCTATCGGAGGGGTGGGAGGCCATCAGATACGCAGTATTTT.

This chain connects TRBV12-5 to TRBJ1-2; tentative D call: TRBD1 (6 bases). Germline V gene sequence: CDR1 LGHNT, CDR2 FRNRAP. CDR3 length: 16 amino acids. V gave up 4 bases and J gave up 0 bases, with 15 bases separating them. CDR3 protein: CASGSNWGPSNYGYTF. DNA for the CDR3: TGTGCTAGTGGTTCCAACTGGGGGCCTTCTAACTATGGCTACACCTTC.

V and J are TRBV2 and TRBJ2-5; D might be TRBD2 (5 bases). The V end was cut by 3 bases, the J end by 3 bases, with 8 bases between. The CDR3 spans 13 residues. CDR1 is SNHLY and CDR2 is FYNNEI in the germline V gene. The CDR3 loop reads CASSERVEETQYF. The CDR3 coding sequence is TGTGCCAGCAGTGAGAGGGTGGAAGAGACCCAGTACTTC.

This chain links TRBV11-2 with TRBJ2-6; D gene ambiguous. CDR1 and CDR2 from the germline V gene are SGHAT and FQNNGV. V lost 1 base and J lost 4, with 17 bases in between. This CDR3 is 18 amino acids long. CDR3 in amino acids: CASSLVSYHEAGANVLTF. Here the CDR3 DNA reads TGTGCCAGCAGCTTAGTAAGTTATCATGAGGCAGGGGCCAACGTCCTGACTTTC.

The chain combines TRBV9 with TRBJ2-3; 12 bases are shared with TRBD2. Germline-derived CDR1 and CDR2 are SGDLS and YYNGEE. The V gene end was trimmed by 4 bases and the J gene end by 0 bases; junction bases not matched to a gene: 6. CDR3 length equals 17 residues. The DNA for the CDR3 is TGTGCCAGCAGCCCAATCGGGACTAGCGGGAGCACAGATACGCAGTATTTT. Translated: CASSPIGTSGSTDTQYF.

The genes are TRBV28 and TRBJ1-2; tentatively, D is TRBD1 (5 bases). CDR1 MDHEN and CDR2 SYDVKM come from the germline V gene. This CDR3 has 12 residues. Trimming pared 8 bases from V and 4 bases from J, leaving 11 bases between. CDR3 coding DNA: TGTGCCAGCCGACCCGGGGGCTATGGCTACACCTTC. This codes for CASRPGGYGYTF.

The table lists this clone with a few counts. CDR3 amino acids: CASSWSTSGGSEQYF. CDR3 coding DNA: TGCGCCAGCAGCTGGTCGACTAGCGGGGGATCCGAGCAGTACTTC. The chain is built from TRBV5-1 and TRBJ2-7; 12 positions match TRBD2. The germline V gene has CDR1 SGHRS and CDR2 YFSETQ. The CDR3 is made up of 15 amino acids. The V and J ends lost 3 bases and 6 bases, in that order; junction bases with no gene match: 7.

The gene calls are TRBV10-3 and TRBJ2-5, with D perhaps TRBD1 (6 bases). The CDR3 loop spans 15 amino acids. V was trimmed by 5 bases and J by 3 bases, leaving 16 bases between them. Germline-derived CDR1 and CDR2 are ENHRY and SYGVKD. The CDR3 protein is CAISPSQTGKETQYF. In DNA form, the CDR3 reads TGTGCCATCAGTCCCAGCCAAACAGGGAAAGAGACCCAGTACTTC.

The chain uses TRBV7-3 and TRBJ2-6; D call uncertain. CDR1 is SGHTA, CDR2 FQGTGA, per germline. CDR3 length: 17 residues. Trimming stripped 1 base from V and 0 bases from J, with 10 bases between. The CDR3 coding sequence is TGTGCCAGCAGCTTAAATGGCGGAAGCTCTGGGGCCAACGTCCTGACTTTC. Translated: CASSLNGGSSGANVLTF.

The chain combines TRBV19 with TRBJ1-2, with 10 bases that match TRBD1. This CDR3 has 15 residues. Trimming took 3 bases from V and 6 from J; bases not matched to a gene: 7. CDR1 is LNHDA, CDR2 SQIVND, per germline (reference sequence). CDR3 in amino acids: CASSMVPGQGDGYTF. The DNA for the CDR3 is TGTGCCAGTAGTATGGTCCCCGGACAGGGGGATGGCTACACCTTC.

This clone was seen a few times. The chain links TRBV2 to TRBJ1-4, with a possible D match to TRBD1 (5 bases). From germline, CDR1 is SNHLY and CDR2 FYNNEI. The CDR3 totals 13 residues. V dropped 7 bases and J dropped 13 bases, with 19 bases sitting between them. The CDR3 loop reads CASNSDNRFPLFF. The CDR3 DNA sequence: TGTGCCAGCAATTCCGATAACAGGTTCCCACTGTTTTTT.

J is TRBJ2-5 and V is TRBV18, with a possible D match to TRBD2 (5 bases). The CDR3 runs to 13 residues. Trimming pared 1 base from V and 3 bases from J, leaving 6 bases between. CDR1 and CDR2 (germline): KGHSH, LQKENI. The CDR3 nucleotides are TGTGCCAGCTCACCACGGCGGGAAGAGACCCAGTACTTC. Its protein is CASSPRREETQYF.

The CDR3 bases are TGTGCCAGCAGCACCCTCCTCGGGACAGGGGGCCAAGAGACCCAGTACTTC. This translates into CASSTLLGTGGQETQYF. The rearrangement links TRBV5-4 to TRBJ2-5; 11 nucleotides align to TRBD1. Germline assignment: CDR1 SGHNT and CDR2 YYREEE (reference sequence). The CDR3 sequence is 17 residues long. V shed 4 bases and J 1 base; nucleotides not matched to a gene: 9.

This rearrangement joins TRBV25-1 to TRBJ1-3; D might be TRBD1 (5 bases). There are 14 residues in the CDR3. Trimming removed 4 bases at V and 8 bases at J, with 15 bases between. Germline CDR1 is MGHDK and CDR2 is SYGVNS. The CDR3 loop reads CASSGDSGRHTIYF. CDR3 nucleotides: TGTGCCAGCAGTGGCGATTCAGGGAGGCACACCATATATTTT. The entire variable domain, with the rest obtained from reference TRBV25-1 and TRBJ1-3, is as follows: EADIYQTPRYLVIGTGKKITLECSQTMGHDKMYWYQQDPGMELHLIHYSYGVNSTEKGDLSSESTVSRIRTEHFPLTLESARPSHTSQYLCASSGDSGRHTIYFGEGSWLTVV.

This clone was observed a few times. V is TRBV5-6 and J is TRBJ1-5, with D possibly TRBD1 on 6 matching bases. This CDR3 region has 14 residues. Looked up from germline, CDR1 is SGHDT and CDR2 is YYEEEE. The V end was cut by 0 bases, the J end by 3 bases, with 7 bases between. CDR3 loop: CASSLGTDNQPQHF. In DNA form, the CDR3 reads TGTGCCAGCAGCTTGGGGACAGACAATCAGCCCCAGCATTTT.

The chain carries TRBV19 and TRBJ2-4; perhaps TRBD2 as D (5 bases). This CDR3 comprises 17 residues. V was cut by 3 bases and J by 1 base, with 16 bases left in between. Germline CDR1 LNHDA, CDR2 SQIVND (reference sequence). The CDR3 region has the DNA TGTGCCAGTAGTATCAAGGAGCCAGACTATGCCAAAAACATTCAGTACTTC. Translated, it gives CASSIKEPDYAKNIQYF.

This clone was recorded a few times. The rearrangement links TRBV6-5 to TRBJ1-1; D is undetermined. The germline gives CDR1 MNHEY, CDR2 SVGAGI. This CDR3 is built from 11 residues. V gave up 6 bases and J gave up 4 bases, with 6 bases separating them. CDR3 residues: CASREGTEAFF. For the CDR3, the DNA is TGTGCCAGCAGGGAGGGCACTGAAGCTTTCTTT.

The rearrangement links TRBV9 to TRBJ2-1; 9 nucleotides match TRBD2. V gave up 4 bases and J gave up 5 bases; unmatched junction bases: 10. The CDR3 length is 16 residues. Germline V CDR1 and CDR2: SGDLS, YYNGEE. This chain's CDR3 is CASSPLAGVTDNEQFF. The CDR3 region has the DNA TGTGCCAGCAGCCCGTTAGCGGGAGTAACTGACAATGAGCAGTTCTTC.

The gene calls are TRBV16 and TRBJ1-5; D is uncertain. The germline V gene encodes CDR1 KGHSY and CDR2 FQNENV. The CDR3 contains 13 residues. Trimming removed 4 bases at V and 5 bases at J, with 9 bases between. As DNA, the CDR3 is TGTGCCAGCAGCCCCCGGGAGTATCAGCCCCAGCATTTT. Protein: CASSPREYQPQHF.

CDR3 loop: CASSRPSGGTDTQYF. The CDR3 DNA reads as TGCGCCAGCAGCCGACCTAGCGGGGGCACAGATACGCAGTATTTT. This chain joins TRBV4-1 and TRBJ2-3, with TRBD2 matching 9 bases. Germline CDR1 is MGHRA and CDR2 is YSYEKL. CDR3 length: 15 residues. With 4 bases clipped from V and 1 base from J, the junction kept 3 bases outside the gene matches.

This chain joins TRBV30 and TRBJ2-2; 10 nucleotides agree with TRBD2. CDR1 GTSNPN and CDR2 SVGIG come from the germline V gene (reference sequence). There are 15 residues in the CDR3. V was clipped by 4 bases and J by 4 bases; unmatched bases: 6. This CDR3 is CAWKLAGSSTGELFF. CDR3 nucleotide sequence: TGTGCCTGGAAACTAGCGGGATCCAGCACCGGGGAGCTGTTTTTT.

This chain uses TRBV7-2 with TRBJ2-5; TRBD2 matches at 9 bases. Per germline, CDR1 SGHTA and CDR2 FQGNSA. The CDR3 runs to 15 residues. J was trimmed by 1 base and V by 4 bases; bases with no gene match: 4. The CDR3 DNA reads TGTGCCAGCAGCTCACTAGCGGGCCTCCAAGAGACCCAGTACTTC. It codes for CASSSLAGLQETQYF.

Note on this clone: Other DNA sequences of this sample code for an identical CDR3. The rearrangement uses TRBV5-1 and TRBJ2-7, with D possibly being TRBD2 (6 bases). Trimming removed 4 bases at V and 2 bases at J, with 16 bases between. This CDR3 contains 15 residues. From germline, CDR1 is SGHRS and CDR2 YFSETQ. The CDR3 sequence is CASSPGGTRTYEQYF. DNA for the CDR3: TGCGCCAGCAGCCCTGGAGGGACCCGGACCTACGAGCAGTACTTC. The whole variable domain, filled in from reference TRBV5-1 and TRBJ2-7, reads KAGVTQTPRYLIKTRGQQVTLSCSPISGHRSVSWYQQTPGQGLQFLFEYFSETQRNKGNFPGRFSGRQFSNSRSEMNVSTLELGDSALYLCASSPGGTRTYEQYFGPGTRLTVT.

This clone appeared a few times. V and J are TRBV5-1 and TRBJ1-2; D not resolved. Germline lookup yields CDR1 SGHRS and CDR2 YFSETQ. Trimming removed 0 bases at V and 8 bases at J, with 17 bases between. This CDR3 is 15 amino acids long. The DNA for the CDR3 is TGCGCCAGCAGCTTGGATGGTTTTACATTTTGGGGCTACACCTTC. Translation: CASSLDGFTFWGYTF.

The chain joins TRBV19 to TRBJ1-5, with 7 bases that match TRBD1. There are 16 residues in the CDR3. The V gene end was trimmed by 5 bases and the J gene end by 6 bases; junction bases not matched to a gene: 13. The V gene's germline CDR1 is LNHDA and CDR2 SQIVND (reference sequence). The DNA for the CDR3 is TGTGCCAGTAGTTACCGGGACAGAGGTTATGGTCAGCCCCAGCATTTT. As protein: CASSYRDRGYGQPQHF.

The rearrangement joins TRBV5-4 to TRBJ2-7, with 14 bases fitting TRBD2. The germline gives CDR1 SGHNT, CDR2 YYREEE (reference sequence). The CDR3 covers 18 residues. The trim removed 0 bases at V and 4 bases at J, leaving 9 bases unmatched. CDR3 DNA sequence: TGTGCCAGCAGCTTGGCGTCTGGACTAGCGGGAGGAATGTACGAGCAGTACTTC. Translation: CASSLASGLAGGMYEQYF.

This chain links TRBV6-1 with TRBJ2-5; weak D call: TRBD2 (6 bases). The CDR3 spans 15 residues. In germline, CDR1 is MNHNS, CDR2 SASEGT. V gave up 1 base and J gave up 2 bases, with 11 bases separating them. The CDR3 reads CASSEGWRGQETQYF. CDR3 nucleotides: TGTGCCAGCAGTGAAGGGTGGAGGGGTCAAGAGACCCAGTACTTC.

The count of this clone is one. J is TRBJ1-5 and V is TRBV6-1, with D possibly being TRBD1 (6 bases). Per the germline V gene, CDR1 is MNHNS and CDR2 is SASEGT. V lost 6 bases, J lost 10 bases, and 13 bases lay in between. The CDR3 is 12 residues long. This CDR3 reads CASRPWGLPQHF. The CDR3, as DNA: TGTGCCAGCAGGCCATGGGGGCTCCCCCAGCATTTT.

The gene calls are TRBV5-6 and TRBJ1-5, with TRBD1 matching over 9 bases. Germline-derived CDR1 and CDR2 are SGHDT and YYEEEE. Trimming cost V 4 bases and J 2 bases; bases outside gene matches: 4. The CDR3 is made up of 15 amino acids. This CDR3 is CASSRGQGGNQPQHF. The DNA for the CDR3 is TGTGCCAGCAGCCGGGGACAGGGTGGCAATCAGCCCCAGCATTTT.